A selection of T cell receptor beta chains follows, all from one sample in a study of T cell changes during pregnancy in multiple sclerosis. Profiling relied on immunoSEQ multiplex PCR, and the TCRdb table lists in-frame clones only, not all of them. This sample has some 100,000 clones, with around 94% found just once. The specimen comprised peripheral blood, sampled in the second trimester of pregnancy. These receptors came from a female donor with multiple sclerosis, enrolled in a pregnancy study. Each CDR3 is given with its conserved first and last residue. The D gene is left open where the match is weak. Not every row has a clone size; where given, it reads once, few, many or a size class.

j_call v_call d_call clone_size cdr3_aa cdr3_nt
TRBJ2-1 TRBV27 TRBD1 - CASGSGTGVSDEQFF TGTGCCAGCGGATCCGGGACAGGGGTTTCCGATGAGCAGTTCTTC
TRBJ1-2 TRBV27 TRBD1 - CASSSSSRGQGARYGYTF TGTGCCAGCAGTTCTAGCTCACGAGGACAGGGGGCGCGATATGGCTACACCTTC
TRBJ1-5 TRBV6-5 - few CASSSRADSNQPQHF TGTGCCAGCAGTTCCAGGGCGGATAGCAATCAGCCCCAGCATTTT
TRBJ2-7 TRBV29-1 TRBD2 - CSAREALYEQYF TGCAGCGCCCGGGAGGCCCTCTACGAGCAGTACTTC
TRBJ1-6 TRBV6-6 TRBD1 - CASSYSTGQTNSPLHF TGTGCCAGCAGTTACTCGACGGGACAGACTAATTCACCCCTCCACTTT
TRBJ1-1 TRBV7-9 - - CASSFPRQEPNTEAFF TGTGCCAGCAGCTTCCCCCGACAGGAACCGAACACTGAAGCTTTCTTT
TRBJ2-7 TRBV6-6 TRBD2 once CASSYSSGGPGEQYF TGTGCCAGCAGTTACTCGAGCGGGGGACCGGGGGAGCAGTACTTC
TRBJ1-6 TRBV7-9 TRBD1 - CASSPDREDSPLHF TGTGCCAGCAGCCCGGACAGGGAGGACTCACCCCTCCACTTT
TRBJ2-1 TRBV7-8 - - CASSLGVGREGNEQFF TGTGCCAGCAGCTTAGGGGTCGGCAGGGAAGGCAATGAGCAGTTCTTC
TRBJ2-7 TRBV5-6 - - CASSLGGSSYEQYF TGTGCCAGCAGCTTAGGAGGATCTAGCTACGAGCAGTACTTC
TRBJ1-1 TRBV2 - - CASSEARGAFF TGTGCCAGCAGTGAAGCACGGGGAGCTTTCTTT
TRBJ1-6 TRBV18 - - CASSPARAQSPLHF TGTGCCAGCTCACCGGCGCGGGCCCAATCACCCCTCCACTTT
TRBJ1-2 TRBV27 TRBD1 - CASSRRDRDGYGYTF TGTGCCAGCAGTCGCCGGGACAGGGATGGCTATGGCTACACCTTC
TRBJ2-7 TRBV28 TRBD2 - CASRASRGAYEQYF TGTGCCAGCCGTGCTTCGCGGGGGGCCTACGAGCAGTACTTC
TRBJ2-1 TRBV28 TRBD1 - CASSLWAGTGTNEQFF TGTGCCAGCAGTTTATGGGCTGGGACAGGGACGAATGAGCAGTTCTTC
TRBJ2-2 TRBV2 - - CASSEFKHTGELFF TGTGCCAGCAGTGAATTTAAGCACACCGGGGAGCTGTTTTTT
TRBJ2-7 TRBV19 TRBD1 once CASTSGQGGYEQYF TGTGCCAGTACCTCGGGACAGGGGGGCTACGAGCAGTACTTC
TRBJ2-5 TRBV30 TRBD1 - CAGGYRGETQYF TGTGCCGGGGGATACAGGGGGGAGACCCAGTACTTC
TRBJ2-7 TRBV9 TRBD2 - CASSPRTSGESTYEQYF TGTGCCAGCAGCCCCCGGACTAGCGGGGAAAGTACCTACGAGCAGTACTTC
TRBJ1-1 TRBV2 TRBD1 - CASNEDRGLNTEAFF TGTGCCAGCAATGAGGACAGGGGCTTGAACACTGAAGCTTTCTTT
TRBJ1-4 TRBV30 - - CAWRLPSPGREKLFF TGTGCCTGGAGACTCCCATCTCCCGGTCGGGAAAAACTGTTTTTT
TRBJ1-5 TRBV7-4 - - CASSLMGVNQPQHF TGTGCCAGCAGCTTAATGGGAGTAAATCAGCCCCAGCATTTT
TRBJ1-5 TRBV19 - - CASSMARANQPQHF TGTGCCAGTAGTATGGCCAGGGCCAATCAGCCCCAGCATTTT
TRBJ1-1 TRBV19 - - CASSIRGLNTEAFF TGTGCCAGTAGTATCCGCGGCCTGAACACTGAAGCTTTCTTT
TRBJ1-6 TRBV27 TRBD1 - CASRMFRTGGNSPLHF TGTGCCAGCAGGATGTTCCGGACAGGGGGGAATTCACCCCTCCACTTT
TRBJ1-6 TRBV30 TRBD1 once CAWDRVNSPLHF TGTGCCTGGGACAGGGTGAATTCACCCCTCCACTTT
TRBJ1-2 TRBV7-9 TRBD1 - CASSQGQGNYGYTF TGTGCCAGCAGCCAGGGACAGGGTAACTATGGCTACACCTTC
TRBJ2-2 TRBV2 - - CASSELQGVGELFF TGTGCCAGCAGTGAACTCCAGGGCGTCGGGGAGCTGTTTTTT
TRBJ1-2 TRBV6-5 - - CASSYREQGPGYTF TGTGCCAGCAGTTACCGAGAACAGGGCCCTGGCTACACCTTC
TRBJ1-2 TRBV5-4 TRBD1 - CASGGDRGPGGSYGYTF TGTGCCAGCGGCGGGGACAGGGGACCTGGGGGTAGCTATGGCTACACCTTC
TRBJ2-1 TRBV29-1 TRBD1 - CSAGTATYNEQFF TGCAGCGCCGGGACAGCTACCTACAATGAGCAGTTCTTC
TRBJ2-5 TRBV5-1 - - CASSLDRISQETQYF TGCGCCAGCAGCTTGGACAGGATATCACAAGAGACCCAGTACTTC
TRBJ1-1 TRBV6-4 - - CASSDSRGTEAFF TGTGCCAGCAGTGACTCGCGGGGGACTGAAGCTTTCTTT
TRBJ2-2 TRBV10-3 TRBD2 - CAILTGLAGGKNTGELFF TGTGCCATCCTCACAGGACTAGCGGGAGGGAAAAACACCGGGGAGCTGTTTTTT
TRBJ1-5 TRBV18 - - CASSPEQDQPQHF TGTGCCAGCTCACCAGAGCAGGATCAGCCCCAGCATTTT
TRBJ1-6 TRBV29-1 - - CSARDLVHGSPLHF TGCAGCGCCCGGGACTTGGTTCATGGTTCACCCCTCCACTTT
TRBJ2-7 TRBV6-5 - - CASSYSFADSYEQYF TGTGCCAGCAGTTACTCGTTCGCGGACTCCTACGAGCAGTACTTC
TRBJ1-5 TRBV28 - - CASSLRAGGNQPQHF TGTGCCAGCAGTTTAAGGGCAGGGGGCAATCAGCCCCAGCATTTT
TRBJ2-6 TRBV5-6 TRBD1 - CASSFYRGVLTF TGTGCCAGCAGCTTCTACAGGGGCGTCCTGACTTTC
TRBJ1-1 TRBV16 - - CASSGRGTEAFF TGTGCCAGCAGTGGGAGGGGTACTGAAGCTTTCTTT
TRBJ2-3 TRBV5-1 TRBD2 - CASSLGTSARDTQYF TGCGCCAGCAGCTTGGGGACTAGCGCCAGGGATACGCAGTATTTT
TRBJ2-5 TRBV13 - - CASSRRLQGSFETQYF TGTGCCAGCAGCCGGAGATTACAGGGTAGCTTCGAGACCCAGTACTTC
TRBJ2-7 TRBV6-1 - - CASTPRGSNYEQYF TGTGCCAGCACCCCACGGGGGTCGAACTACGAGCAGTACTTC
TRBJ2-1 TRBV7-7 TRBD2 - CASSLGLAGHNEQFF TGTGCCAGCAGCTTAGGACTAGCGGGACACAATGAGCAGTTCTTC
TRBJ1-1 TRBV28 TRBD1 - CASRTGRTEAFF TGTGCCAGCCGGACAGGGAGGACTGAAGCTTTCTTT
TRBJ2-1 TRBV30 TRBD2 - CAWSFRPGLGLNEQFF TGTGCCTGGAGTTTCCGCCCGGGACTAGGTTTGAATGAGCAGTTCTTC
TRBJ1-4 TRBV6-1 TRBD1 - CASSEGAGTGGEKLFF TGTGCCAGCAGTGAAGGTGCCGGGACAGGGGGTGAAAAACTGTTTTTT
TRBJ2-2 TRBV9 - - CASSFQTEGTGELFF TGTGCCAGCAGCTTCCAGACGGAGGGCACCGGGGAGCTGTTTTTT